One TCR beta chain is described in this entry. Its antigen is not known. The sample originates from a study of cytomegalovirus exposure and HLA in healthy donors. Study summary: The roughly 130 validation repertoires used the same platform as the roughly 670 first-cohort repertoires (as reported by a later analysis).

Clones were sequenced by immunoSEQ multiplex PCR, and TCRdb holds only the in-frame ones, with some missing. This table holds nearly 110,000 clones, 88% found once. Findings of the study overall: Among TCR beta chains, those listed as cytomegalovirus-associated numbered under 200. Subsequent analysis revealed that first-cohort TCR clusters tended to co-occur in the 120 or so validation repertoires. Rare TCR sequences predominated, though certain public TCRs were found in many donors.

This CDR3 has 15 residues. The germline gives CDR1 MNHNS, CDR2 SASEGT. V was clipped by 4 bases and J by 2 bases; unmatched bases: 4. Specimen: PBMCs. The source of this sequence is a woman under 30 in good health and CMV-seropositive. This sequence joins TRBV6-1 and TRBJ2-5; 10 nucleotides agree with TRBD2. The CDR3 loop reads CASSGEAGGQETQYF. The CDR3 DNA reads as TGTGCCAGCAGTGGAGAAGCGGGGGGGCAAGAGACCCAGTACTTC.